This T cell receptor beta chain is drawn from a study of response to subunit inactivated influenza vaccine. The study, taken as a whole, reports: Researchers suggested that each seasonal influenza vaccination recruits few new T cells.

This clonotype was counted only a few times. What it recognizes is unknown. A single record per CDR3 protein comes from TCRdb applying MiXCR to the RT-PCR reads. The table shows a few hundred thousand distinct CDR3 sequences, with around 15% occurring only once. The CDR3 spans 13 residues. The V gene's germline CDR1 is SGHRS and CDR2 YFSETQ. Trimming removed 0 bases at V and 10 bases at J, with 8 bases between. This rearrangement joins TRBV5-1 to TRBJ1-6; D gene ambiguous. The sequencing here drew on PBMCs from blood, taken 11 to 12 days after vaccination. The sequence came from a man in his fifties who received an inactivated influenza vaccine. The CDR3 here is CASSLVWLSPLHF. The DNA for the CDR3 is TGCGCCAGCAGCTTGGTTTGGCTCTCACCCCTCCACTTT.